This TCR beta chain was profiled in a study of shared clonotypes between healthy human individuals. Trimming took 4 bases from V and 7 from J, leaving 16 bases between them. This CDR3 region has 14 residues. CDR1 is LNHDA and CDR2 is SQIVND in the germline V gene (reference sequence). TCRdb's copy holds only in-frame clones and misses some; the assay was immunoSEQ multiplex PCR. This table holds some 1,100,000 clones, 75% to 85% found once. This TCR derives from a young man in good health. Some clones in this sample may be carry-over from other donors' samples. This rearrangement joins TRBV19 to TRBJ1-2; D remains ambiguous. The sequencing sample was made of memory CD4+ T cells from PBMCs. As to subset: CD45RA-negative fraction. CDR3 in amino acids: CASSKRTAVVGYTF. The CDR3 coding sequence is TGTGCCAGTAGTAAGAGGACCGCTGTGGTTGGCTACACCTTC.